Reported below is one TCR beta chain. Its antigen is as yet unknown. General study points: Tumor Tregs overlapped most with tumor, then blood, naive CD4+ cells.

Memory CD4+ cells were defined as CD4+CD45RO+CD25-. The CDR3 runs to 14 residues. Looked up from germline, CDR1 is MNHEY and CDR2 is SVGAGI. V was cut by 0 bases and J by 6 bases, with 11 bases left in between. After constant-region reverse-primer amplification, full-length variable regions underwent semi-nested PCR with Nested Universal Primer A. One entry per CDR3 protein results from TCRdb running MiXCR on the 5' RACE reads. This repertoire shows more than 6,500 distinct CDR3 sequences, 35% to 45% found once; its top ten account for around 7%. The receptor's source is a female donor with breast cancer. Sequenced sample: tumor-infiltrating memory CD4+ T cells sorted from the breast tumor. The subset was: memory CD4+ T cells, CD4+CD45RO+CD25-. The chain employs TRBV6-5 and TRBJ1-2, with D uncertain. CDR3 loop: CASSYSGHSDGYTF. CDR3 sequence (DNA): TGTGCCAGCAGTTACTCAGGGCACAGCGATGGCTACACCTTC.